The 11 T cell receptor beta chains listed next were all sequenced from one sample in a study of PD-L1 blockade in urothelial cancer. Time point: peripheral blood 6 weeks after treatment start. The method was immunoSEQ multiplex PCR; TCRdb's version includes in-frame clones alone and lacks a portion of them. The sample gives 100,000 to 150,000 clones, approximately 85% of which show up once; roughly 2.3% is in the top ten. This specimen consisted of PBMCs, obtained around atezolizumab (anti-PD-L1) treatment. The receptors were gathered from a man in his fifties or sixties with urothelial cancer.

This chain connects TRBV15 to TRBJ2-7; D gene ambiguous. The CDR3 has 15 residues. Germline lookup yields CDR1 LNHNV and CDR2 YYDKDF (reference sequence). V gave up 0 bases and J gave up 1 base, with 10 bases separating them. CDR3: CATSRDYTESYEQYF. For the CDR3, the DNA is TGTGCCACCAGCAGAGATTATACGGAGTCCTACGAGCAGTACTTC. The whole variable domain, remainder taken from reference TRBV15 and TRBJ2-7, is DAMVIQNPRYQVTQFGKPVTLSCSQTLNHNVMYWYQQKSSQAPKLLFHYYDKDFNNEADTPDNFQSRRPNTSFCFLDIRSPGLGDTAMYLCATSRDYTESYEQYFGPGTRLTVT.

The chain recombines TRBV10-3 with TRBJ1-2, with D maybe TRBD1 (5 bases). V shed 6 bases and J shed 0 bases, with 8 bases lying between them. Germline V gene lookup returns CDR1 ENHRY and CDR2 SYGVKD. The CDR3 runs 13 residues. For the CDR3, the DNA is TGTGCCATCAGAGGCAGGGCTAACTATGGCTACACCTTC. Translation gives CAIRGRANYGYTF.

V and J are TRBV28 and TRBJ2-4, with D maybe TRBD2 (6 bases). Trimming removed 10 bases from V and 0 bases from J, with 16 bases in between. The CDR3 has 15 residues. Germline CDR1 and CDR2: MDHEN and SYDVKM. The CDR3 nucleotides are TGTGCCACCGGGAGCCTGCGCGTAGCCAAAAACATTCAGTACTTC. Residues: CATGSLRVAKNIQYF.

The V call is TRBV14, the J call TRBJ2-4; tentatively, D is TRBD2 (6 bases). V was trimmed by 3 bases and J by 8 bases, leaving 14 bases between them. Germline V CDR1 and CDR2: SGHDN, FVKESK. This CDR3 has 14 amino acids. CDR3 DNA sequence: TGTGCCAGCAGCCAGGGGGAGGCCCGGGACATTCAGTACTTC. Encoded protein: CASSQGEARDIQYF.

This clone was seen only once. V is TRBV7-3 and J is TRBJ2-3; 9 bases map to TRBD2. CDR3 length equals 16 residues. CDR1 is SGHTA, CDR2 FQGTGA, per germline. With V trimmed by 5 bases and J by 0 bases, 6 bases remained unmatched. DNA for the CDR3: TGTGCCAGCAGCCCAGCTAGCGGGAAAAGCACAGATACGCAGTATTTT. Amino acid sequence: CASSPASGKSTDTQYF.

This chain links TRBV11-2 with TRBJ2-7; D remains unclear. Trimming took 3 bases from V and 6 from J, leaving 3 bases between them. In germline, CDR1 is SGHAT, CDR2 FQNNGV. CDR3 length: 10 residues. CDR3 region: CASSFVEQYF. The CDR3 region has the DNA TGTGCCAGCAGCTTCGTCGAGCAGTACTTC. Full variable domain (missing parts from reference TRBV11-2 and TRBJ2-7): EAGVAQSPRYKIIEKRQSVAFWCNPISGHATLYWYQQILGQGPKLLIQFQNNGVVDDSQLPKDRFSAERLKGVDSTLKIQPAKLEDSAVYLCASSFVEQYFGPGTRLTVT.

The chain employs TRBV5-4 and TRBJ2-3; 9 nucleotides line up with TRBD2. The CDR3 extends over 15 amino acids. The trim removed 0 bases at V and 2 bases at J, leaving 1 base unmatched. Germline CDR1 and CDR2: SGHNT and YYREEE (reference sequence). CDR3 bases: TGTGCCAGCAGCTTGGCTAGCGGGAACACAGATACGCAGTATTTT. It codes for CASSLASGNTDTQYF.

The chain uses TRBV27 and TRBJ1-1; D gene uncertain. The CDR3 contains 13 residues. Trimming removed 5 bases at V and 5 bases at J, with 12 bases between. In germline, CDR1 is MNHEY, CDR2 SMNVEV (reference sequence). The CDR3 here is CASSTAPPTEAFF. CDR3 bases: TGTGCCAGCAGTACAGCTCCCCCAACTGAAGCTTTCTTT.

This chain links TRBV18 with TRBJ1-4, with D possibly being TRBD1 (5 bases). CDR3 length equals 14 residues. V was cut by 0 bases and J by 7 bases, with 9 bases left in between. Per germline, CDR1 KGHSH and CDR2 LQKENI. The CDR3 DNA follows: TGTGCCAGCTCACCACCAGGGGCGCCTGAAAAACTGTTTTTT. Amino acids: CASSPPGAPEKLFF.

Only one count was recorded for this clone. In DNA form, the CDR3 reads TGCGCCAGCTCCCTCCCCGGACATTCCTTAGCCTACGAGCAGTACTTC. It codes for CASSLPGHSLAYEQYF. V gene TRBV23-1 combines with J gene TRBJ2-7; perhaps TRBD1 as D (5 bases). TRBV23-1 is marked as an open reading frame, function uncertain. This CDR3 region has 16 residues. V gave up 8 bases and J gave up 2 bases, with 22 bases separating them.

The rearrangement uses TRBV2 and TRBJ1-3, with 8 bases lining up with TRBD1. Germline assignment: CDR1 SNHLY and CDR2 FYNNEI. The ends lost 6 bases at V and 0 bases at J; junction bases unmatched: 7. The CDR3 has 16 residues. CDR3 residues: CASRAGTGRSGNTIYF. DNA for the CDR3: TGTGCCAGCAGGGCCGGGACAGGCCGCTCTGGAAACACCATATATTTT.